The clone carrying this T cell receptor beta chain was detected only a few times. What it binds is unknown. The data were obtained in a study of Graves' ophthalmopathy and Graves' hyperthyroidism. Study-level information: No ophthalmopathy within 18 months of follow-up signified stable hyperthyroidism. Study-level points and caveats: Detection in blood was also observed for most expanded thyroid clonotypes above 0.001 frequency.

From RNA, the CDR3 regions of TCR beta chains were amplified and sequenced. An opening RT-PCR round employed HTBI primers and preceded a second-round multiplex PCR. Each CDR3 protein is one row after TCRdb ran MiXCR on the multiplex PCR reads. The sample includes more than 1,000,000 distinct CDR3 sequences, about 36% seen only once; the top ten take over 8.5%. The CDR3 is made up of 14 amino acids. With V trimmed by 0 bases and J by 7 bases, 5 bases remained unmatched. Germline CDR1 LGHNA, CDR2 YSLEER. Eligible hyperthyroidism cases comprised new diagnoses of under 2 months' duration in individuals aged 18 to 65. Clinicians made diagnoses from clinical symptoms, serum thyroxine, TRAb, thyroid ultrasound and orbital computed tomography.

Input material: peripheral blood or thyroid tissue (not recorded which). This TCR came from an adult man with Graves' hyperthyroidism. J is TRBJ1-2 and V is TRBV4-3, with 7 nucleotides matching TRBD1. The CDR3 nucleotides are TGCGCCAGCAGCCAAGATTGGGACAGTGTTGGCTACACCTTC. Translation: CASSQDWDSVGYTF.